The present T cell receptor (beta chain) was sequenced within a study of blood T cells in healthy people across ages. Study-wide findings and caveats: Those diversity estimates obtained from one million T cells were thought to be underestimates.

A second PCR of 7 to 11 cycles used a sample-barcoded 5' primer and a J-beta primer mix. TCRdb ran MiXCR on the 5' RACE reads and lists one entry per CDR3 protein. The table records about 1.4 million distinct CDR3 sequences, almost 60% of them present only once. A remark on this clonotype: Its target is not known.

Sequenced material: blood. The clonotype was recovered from a man younger than 35 in good health.

The CDR3 reads CSASWGARGYTF. CDR3 DNA: TGCAGTGCTAGTTGGGGGGCGCGTGGCTACACCTTC. The V and J genes are TRBV20-1 and TRBJ1-2, with a weak D call TRBD1 (6 bases). Deletions cut 3 bases from V and 7 bases from J, with 12 bases between. The CDR3 has 12 residues. Per the germline V gene, CDR1 is DFQATT and CDR2 is SNEGSKA (reference sequence).